Given below is one T cell receptor beta chain in context. Its antigen is as yet unknown. These data originate in a study of cytomegalovirus exposure and HLA in healthy donors. When sampled, the donors appeared nominally healthy, though they likely had unrecorded immune exposures. Study-wide results and limits: The productive fraction for most TCR beta V segments was about 90% or about 30% in an earlier analysis. In a later analysis, an Asian-associated ancestry cluster reportedly showed fewer N-insertions than the roughly 700-donor mean.

The CDR3 contains 14 residues. The germline V gene has CDR1 KGHSH and CDR2 LQKENI. V was trimmed by 3 bases and J by 6 bases, leaving 13 bases between them. PCR primers comprised 60 Vbeta and 13 Jbeta primers. Sequencing used immunoSEQ multiplex PCR; TCRdb keeps in-frame clones, though not all of them. The table lists 170,000 or so clones, around 75% of them singletons. The chain has TRBV18 and TRBJ2-3, with a possible D match to TRBD2 (5 bases). The sequencing sample was made of PBMCs. The TCR was taken from a male donor in good health and CMV-seronegative. CDR3 DNA sequence: TGTGCCAGCTCACCCCAGGACTCTGGGGATACGCAGTATTTT. Amino acid sequence: CASSPQDSGDTQYF.